This T cell receptor (beta chain) was sequenced in a study of control samples from healthy donors and cancer patients. The CDR3 has 14 residues. The V gene lost 4 bases and the J gene lost 2 bases, with 12 bases spanning the gap. CDR1 is SGDLS and CDR2 is YYNGEE in the germline V gene. Repertoires were generated with immunoSEQ multiplex PCR, while TCRdb's copy carries only in-frame clones and drops some. The sample contains about 120,000 clones, 89% of which appear only once. This sequence originates from a man over 45 in good health. V usage is TRBV9 and J usage is TRBJ1-2, with a weak D call TRBD1 (5 bases). Sequenced: blood. CDR3 residues: CASSTRDGNYGYTF. Written as DNA, the CDR3 is TGTGCCAGCAGCACACGGGACGGAAACTATGGCTACACCTTC.